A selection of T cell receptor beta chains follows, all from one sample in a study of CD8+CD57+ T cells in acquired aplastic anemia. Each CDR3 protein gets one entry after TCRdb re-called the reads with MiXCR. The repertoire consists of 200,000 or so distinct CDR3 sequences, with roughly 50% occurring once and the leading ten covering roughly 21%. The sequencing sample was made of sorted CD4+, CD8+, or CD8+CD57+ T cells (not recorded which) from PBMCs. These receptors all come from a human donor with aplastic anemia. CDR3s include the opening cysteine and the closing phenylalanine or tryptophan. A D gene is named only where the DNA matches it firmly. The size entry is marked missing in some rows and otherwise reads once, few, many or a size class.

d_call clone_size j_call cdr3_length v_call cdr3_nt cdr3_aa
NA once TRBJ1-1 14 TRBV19 TGTGCCAGTAGTATAGTTCAGGGAGGGGCTGAAGCTTTCTTT CASSIVQGGAEAFF
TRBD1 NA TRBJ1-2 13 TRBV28 TGTGCCAGCCTGCGACAGGGGAAGTATAGCTACACCTTC CASLRQGKYSYTF
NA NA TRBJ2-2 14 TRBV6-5 TGTGCCAGCAGTTACACCGGGAAGCCCGGGGAGCTGTTTTTT CASSYTGKPGELFF
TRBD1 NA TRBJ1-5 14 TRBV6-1 TGTGCCAGCAGCGCCCAGGGGGCGCGTCAGCCCCAGCATTTT CASSAQGARQPQHF
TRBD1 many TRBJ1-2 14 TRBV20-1 TGCAGTGCTAGAGAATTTGGACAGGGAGGAGGCTACACCTTC CSAREFGQGGGYTF
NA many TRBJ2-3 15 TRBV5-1 TGCGCCAGCAGCTTGAGGAGTGGCGGGGCCGATACGCAGTATTTT CASSLRSGGADTQYF
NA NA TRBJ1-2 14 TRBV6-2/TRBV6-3 TGTGCCAGCAGTTACTCGGAAAGGTTCTATGGCTACACCTTC CASSYSERFYGYTF
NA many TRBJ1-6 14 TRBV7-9 TGTGCCAGCAATCCACAGGGAGGAGGTTCACCCCTCCACTTT CASNPQGGGSPLHF
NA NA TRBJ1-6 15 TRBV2 TGTGCCAGCAACACAGGAGGCTCCTATAATTCACCCCTCCACTTT CASNTGGSYNSPLHF
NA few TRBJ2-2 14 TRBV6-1 TGTGCCAGCAGGGAGGACAGTTTTACCGGGGAGCTGTTTTTT CASREDSFTGELFF
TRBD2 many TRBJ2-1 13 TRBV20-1 TGCAGTGCTCCCGGGACTAGCGGAAATGAGCAGTTCTTC CSAPGTSGNEQFF
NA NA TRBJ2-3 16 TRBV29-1 TGCAGCGTCCGAGCCTCCGGGTTGTCTGGCACAGATACGCAGTATTTT CSVRASGLSGTDTQYF
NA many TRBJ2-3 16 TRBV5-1 TGCGCCAGCAGCTTGGGCAGGTTAGCTAGCACAGATACGCAGTATTTT CASSLGRLASTDTQYF
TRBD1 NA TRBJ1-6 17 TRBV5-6 TGTGCCAGCAGTGCCGGGACAGGGAGCTCCTATAATTCACCCCTCCACTTT CASSAGTGSSYNSPLHF
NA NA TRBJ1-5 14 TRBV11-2 TGTGCCAGCAGCCCCCAGGGTAACAATCAGCCCCAGCATTTT CASSPQGNNQPQHF
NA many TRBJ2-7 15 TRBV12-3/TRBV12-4 TGTGCCAGCAGTTCGAATCACAGGGACTCCTACGAGCAGTACTTC CASSSNHRDSYEQYF
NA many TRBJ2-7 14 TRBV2 TGTGCCAGCAGTGATGGGATCCTCCGGCGGGAGCAGTACTTC CASSDGILRREQYF
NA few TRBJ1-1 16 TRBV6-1 TGTGCCAGCAGTGAAAGTTTTCGACAGAAGAACACTGAAGCTTTCTTT CASSESFRQKNTEAFF
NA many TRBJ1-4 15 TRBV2 TGTGCCAGCAGCCAGGCGGGGCGGACTAATGAAAAACTGTTTTTT CASSQAGRTNEKLFF
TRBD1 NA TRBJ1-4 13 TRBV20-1 TGCAGTGCTAGAAATCCAGGGGGCTTCGAACTGTTTTTT CSARNPGGFELFF
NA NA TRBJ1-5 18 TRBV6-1 TGTGCCAGCAGTGAATTAACCAGGACCCAGGTGTACAATCAGCCCCAGCATTTT CASSELTRTQVYNQPQHF
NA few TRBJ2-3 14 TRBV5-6 TGTGCCAGCAGCTTGGTCTGGGGCAGGGATACGCAGTATTTT CASSLVWGRDTQYF
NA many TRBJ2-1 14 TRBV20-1 TGCAGTGCACCCGGACTGGGTTCCTACAATGAGCAGTTCTTC CSAPGLGSYNEQFF
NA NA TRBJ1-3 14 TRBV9 TGTGCCAGCAGCGTTGAGGGCTCTGGAAACACCATATATTTT CASSVEGSGNTIYF
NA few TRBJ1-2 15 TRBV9 TGTGCCAGCAGCGTAGGAATCGGATCTAACTATGGCTACACCTTC CASSVGIGSNYGYTF
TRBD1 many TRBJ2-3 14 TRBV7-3 TGTGCCAGCAGGACAGGGGCCCCCGGAGATACGCAGTATTTT CASRTGAPGDTQYF
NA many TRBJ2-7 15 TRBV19 TGTGCCAGTAGTATAGAGACCGGACAGTCCTACGAGCAGTACTTC CASSIETGQSYEQYF
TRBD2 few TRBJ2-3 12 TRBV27 TGTGCCAGCAGTCCTCCGGGGGGTACGCAGTATTTT CASSPPGGTQYF
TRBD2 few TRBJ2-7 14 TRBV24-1 TGTGCCACCAGCCCGGGACTAGGGCGTCGCGAGCAGTACTTC CATSPGLGRREQYF
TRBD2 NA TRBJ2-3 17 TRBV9 TGTGCCAGCAGCATATCCCGGACTAGCGGGACCACAGATACGCAGTATTTT CASSISRTSGTTDTQYF
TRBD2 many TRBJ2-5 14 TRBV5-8 TGTGCCAGCAGCGCAGGACTAGCCACCGAGACCCAGTACTTC CASSAGLATETQYF
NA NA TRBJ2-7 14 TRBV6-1 TGTGCCAGCAGTACCCAATTTCAGGGGTTCGAGCAGTACTTC CASSTQFQGFEQYF
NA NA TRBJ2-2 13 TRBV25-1 TGTGCCAGCAGTGTTGAGGGAGGCGGGGAGCTGGTTTTT CASSVEGGGELVF
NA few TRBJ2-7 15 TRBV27 TGTGCCAGCAGTTTAATAGACAGTCAATCCTACGAGCAGTACTTC CASSLIDSQSYEQYF
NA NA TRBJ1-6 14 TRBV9 TGTGCCAGCAGCGGGGGGAGTTATAATTCACCCCTCCACTTT CASSGGSYNSPLHF
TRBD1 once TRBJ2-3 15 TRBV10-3 TGTGCCACCACCGGGACAGTCGGGGGCACAGATACGCAGTATTTT CATTGTVGGTDTQYF
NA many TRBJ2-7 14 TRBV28 TGTGCCAGCAGCCTTATCGTAAGACGGGGCGAGCAGTACTTC CASSLIVRRGEQYF
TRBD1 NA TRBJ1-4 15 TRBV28 TGTGCCAGCAGTTTTTACGGGACAGGGGAGGAAAAACTGTTTTTT CASSFYGTGEEKLFF
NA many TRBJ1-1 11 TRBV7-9 TGTGCCAGCAGCTTAGTGGGACAAGAATTCTTT CASSLVGQEFF
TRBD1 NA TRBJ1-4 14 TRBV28 TGTGCCAGCAGTTGGGGACAGGCTAATGAAAAACTGTTTTTT CASSWGQANEKLFF
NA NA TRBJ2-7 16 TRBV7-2 TGTGCCAGCAGTATTAGCGGTGTCGGGGGCGGGGAAGAGCAGTACTTC CASSISGVGGGEEQYF
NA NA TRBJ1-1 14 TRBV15 TGTGCCACCAGCAGAGGAGGAGTGTACACTGAAGCTTTCTTT CATSRGGVYTEAFF
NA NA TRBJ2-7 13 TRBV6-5 TGTGCCAGCACCGGGGGCCGCGCCTACGAGCAGTACTTC CASTGGRAYEQYF
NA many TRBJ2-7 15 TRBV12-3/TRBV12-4 TGTGCCAGCAGGTCGACCGGGGAAGGTGTACACGAGCAGTACTTC CASRSTGEGVHEQYF
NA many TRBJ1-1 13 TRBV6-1 TGTGCCAGCAGAAGATATACAGGGCCTGAAGCTTTCTTT CASRRYTGPEAFF
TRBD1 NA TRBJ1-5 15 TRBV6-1 TGTGCCAGCAGTCTAGGGACAGGGCGTTATCAGCCCCAGCATTTT CASSLGTGRYQPQHF
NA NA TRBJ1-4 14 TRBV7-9 TGTACCAGCAGCTTAGAAAGAATTAATGAAAAACTGCTTTTT CTSSLERINEKLLF
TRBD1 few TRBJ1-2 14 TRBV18 TGTGCCAGCTCACCGGGACAGGGTTACGGTGGCTACACCTTC CASSPGQGYGGYTF
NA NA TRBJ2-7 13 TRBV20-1 TGCAGCGCCAAAGGGGGTAGCTACCACGAGCAGTACTTC CSAKGGSYHEQYF
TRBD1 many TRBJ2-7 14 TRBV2 TGTGCCAGCAGGGAGACAGGGGGAGTCTACGAGCAGTACTTC CASRETGGVYEQYF
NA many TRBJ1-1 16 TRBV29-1 TGCAGCGTAGGGGAGTTCGGGGAATGGAGGAACACTGAAGCTTTCTTT CSVGEFGEWRNTEAFF
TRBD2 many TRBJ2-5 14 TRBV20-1 TGCAGTGCTAGTATCGGGGGGTACCAAGAGACCCAGTACTTC CSASIGGYQETQYF
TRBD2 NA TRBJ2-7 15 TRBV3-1 TGTGCCAGCAGCCGAGGGACTAGCCTCTCCTACGAGCAGTACTTC CASSRGTSLSYEQYF